This entry describes one TCR beta chain. The entry originates in a study of T cell responses to AZD1222 COVID-19 vaccine. TCRdb keeps only in-frame clones here, not all; method: immunoSEQ multiplex PCR. The repertoire consists of tens of thousands of clones, with approximately 88% occurring once and the leading ten covering roughly 1.3%. CDR1 and CDR2 (germline): KGHSH, LQKENI. The length of the CDR3 is 16 residues. V lost 4 bases and J 4 bases, leaving 17 bases between the germline ends. Sequencing was performed on peripheral blood, taken on day 0 of AZD1222 vaccination. The clonotype was recovered from an adult in good health. The chain joins TRBV18 to TRBJ1-3, with unresolved D. CDR3 loop: CASSLLRISGGNTIYF. CDR3 DNA: TGTGCCAGCTCACTTTTGAGGATCTCGGGGGGAAACACCATATATTTT.